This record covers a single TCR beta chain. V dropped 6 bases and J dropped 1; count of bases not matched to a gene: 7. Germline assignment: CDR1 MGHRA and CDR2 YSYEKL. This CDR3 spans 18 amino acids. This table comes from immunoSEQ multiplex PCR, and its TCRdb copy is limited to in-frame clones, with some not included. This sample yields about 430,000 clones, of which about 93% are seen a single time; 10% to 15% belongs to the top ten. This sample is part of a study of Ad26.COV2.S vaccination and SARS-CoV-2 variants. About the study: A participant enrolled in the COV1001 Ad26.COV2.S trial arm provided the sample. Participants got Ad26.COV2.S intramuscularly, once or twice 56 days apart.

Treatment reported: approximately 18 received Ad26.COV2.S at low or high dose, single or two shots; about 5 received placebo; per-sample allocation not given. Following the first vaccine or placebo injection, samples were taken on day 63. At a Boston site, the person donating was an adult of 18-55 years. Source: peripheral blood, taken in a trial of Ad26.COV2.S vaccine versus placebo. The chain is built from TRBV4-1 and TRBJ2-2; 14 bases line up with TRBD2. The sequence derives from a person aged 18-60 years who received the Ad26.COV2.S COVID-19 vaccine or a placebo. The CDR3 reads CASRATGLAGGNTGELFF. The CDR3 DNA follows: TGCGCCAGCAGGGCAACAGGACTAGCGGGAGGGAACACCGGGGAGCTGTTTTTT.